The 9 T cell receptor beta chains reported below all come from one sample, sequenced in a study of OX40 agonist ivuxolimab in advanced cancers. Sequenced by immunoSEQ multiplex PCR; TCRdb stores in-frame clones only, minus some. This sample carries about 35,000 clones, approximately 90% of them seen once, and the ten largest clones take 30% to 40%. The material sequenced was CD4+ or CD8+ T cells sorted from blood, taken in a trial of the OX40 agonist ivuxolimab. The receptors derive from an adult with an advanced solid tumor such as melanoma, head and neck, liver or kidney cancer.

V gene TRBV19 combines with J gene TRBJ2-7, with 8 bases aligning to TRBD1. The junction had 10 bases not matched to a gene; V was cut back by 5 bases and J by 1 base. Per the germline V gene, CDR1 is LNHDA and CDR2 is SQIVND (reference sequence). This CDR3 contains 16 residues. CDR3 DNA sequence: TGTGCCAGTAGTGGAGCCGGGACAGGATTATCCTACGAGCAGTACTTC. It yields the protein CASSGAGTGLSYEQYF.

The chain combines TRBV28 with TRBJ1-1; 7 positions match TRBD1. J gave up 0 bases and V 1 base, and 5 bases lay outside the gene matches. The CDR3 is 16 residues long. Germline CDR1 reads MDHEN; CDR2 reads SYDVKM. The CDR3 DNA follows: TGTGCCAGCAGTTTATCCATTACAGGGGTGAACACTGAAGCTTTCTTT. Protein sequence: CASSLSITGVNTEAFF.

The chain joins TRBV10-1 to TRBJ2-7; TRBD1 is a possible D gene (5 bases). The CDR3 is 16 amino acids. Germline V gene lookup returns CDR1 WNHNN and CDR2 SYGVQD (reference sequence). Trimming pared 2 bases from V and 4 bases from J, leaving 18 bases between. CDR3 sequence (DNA): TGCGCCAGCAGTGAGATTCAGGGCCCGCAGCGTTACGAGCAGTACTTC. Its translation: CASSEIQGPQRYEQYF.

The genes are TRBV7-2 and TRBJ2-7; 8 positions match TRBD2. Germline lookup yields CDR1 SGHTA and CDR2 FQGNSA. Trimming took 4 bases from V and 5 from J; bases not matched to a gene: 10. The CDR3 runs 15 residues. The CDR3 region is CASSSGASGRNEQYF. The CDR3 bases are TGTGCCAGCAGCTCGGGGGCTAGCGGGCGGAACGAGCAGTACTTC.

This rearrangement joins TRBV5-1 to TRBJ2-7; the D gene is possibly TRBD2 (5 bases). The CDR3 is 15 residues long. Germline values: CDR1 SGHRS, CDR2 YFSETQ. Trimming cost V 2 bases and J 6 bases, with 18 bases left between them. The CDR3 reads CASSFSAGRIVEQYF. CDR3 bases: TGCGCCAGCAGCTTTAGCGCAGGACGGATAGTCGAGCAGTACTTC.

This clone was seen once. The CDR3 protein is CASSSGTSGREFSYEQYF. The CDR3 DNA reads as TGTGCCAGCAGCAGCGGGACTAGCGGGAGGGAATTCTCCTACGAGCAGTACTTC. This chain joins TRBV11-2 and TRBJ2-7, with 16 bases aligning to TRBD2. V gave up 5 bases and J gave up 0 bases; unmatched junction bases: 7. This CDR3 contains 18 residues. Germline V gene data show CDR1 as SGHAT and CDR2 as FQNNGV.

V is TRBV11-2 and J is TRBJ2-3, with 9 bases that match TRBD1. V was pared by 8 bases and J by 3 bases, with 9 bases of the junction left unmatched. The CDR3 runs 15 residues. In germline, CDR1 is SGHAT, CDR2 FQNNGV. For the CDR3, the DNA is TGTGCCAGCCAGGAGCTGGGACAGGGAACAGATACGCAGTATTTT. This translates into CASQELGQGTDTQYF.

In DNA form, the CDR3 reads TGTGCCAGCAGCTGGATTGAAAAACTGTTTTTT. Amino acid sequence: CASSWIEKLFF. The chain is built from TRBV6-1 and TRBJ1-4; D remains ambiguous. Germline CDR1 and CDR2: MNHNS and SASEGT. This CDR3 is built from 11 residues. Trimming stripped 6 bases from V and 7 bases from J, with 6 bases between.

The rearrangement links TRBV30 to TRBJ1-1; D is uncertain. This CDR3 region has 17 residues. Germline V gives CDR1 GTSNPN, CDR2 SVGIG (reference sequence). Trimming cost V 1 base and J 1 base, with 19 bases left between them. The CDR3 DNA follows: TGTGCCTGGAGTGCTCCGTCAAGGCGGGCGAGGAACACTGAAGCTTTCTTT. It specifies CAWSAPSRRARNTEAFF.